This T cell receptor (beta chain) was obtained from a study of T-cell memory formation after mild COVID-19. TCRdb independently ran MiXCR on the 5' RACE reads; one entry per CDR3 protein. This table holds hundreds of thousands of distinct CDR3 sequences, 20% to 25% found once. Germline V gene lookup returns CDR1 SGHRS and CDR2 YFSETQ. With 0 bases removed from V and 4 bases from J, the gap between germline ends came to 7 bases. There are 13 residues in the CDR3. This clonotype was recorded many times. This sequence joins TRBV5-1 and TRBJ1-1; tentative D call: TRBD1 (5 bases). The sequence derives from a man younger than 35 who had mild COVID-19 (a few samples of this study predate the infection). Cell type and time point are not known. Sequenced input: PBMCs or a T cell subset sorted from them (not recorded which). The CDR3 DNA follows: TGCGCCAGCAGCTTGGCAGGGTCCACTGAAGCTTTCTTT. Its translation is CASSLAGSTEAFF.